This record concerns one T cell receptor beta chain sequence. Its antigen remains unidentified. Between the trimmed V and J ends, which lost 6 bases and 4 bases, there was a span of 9 bases. Germline values: CDR1 MNHGY, CDR2 SAAAGT. This CDR3 has 12 amino acids. This entry comes from a study of T cells in localized non-small cell lung cancer. Study-level points and caveats: The study sequenced only one region of the tumor. As a result, intratumor heterogeneity could not be excluded and remains possible. Longer overall survival was seen with higher T cell density measured in blood. Across samples, adjacent lung featured a median roughly 61 of the top 100 tumor clones.

Sequencing used immunoSEQ multiplex PCR; TCRdb keeps in-frame clones, though not all of them. The table lists fewer than 7,000 clones, 35% of them singletons. The receptor's source is a male donor at least 60 years old with stage I squamous cell lung carcinoma. The chain links TRBV6-8 to TRBJ1-2; D remains unclear. The source material was lung tumor tissue, sampled before any cancer treatment. The CDR3, as DNA: TGTGCCAGCAGAACAGACGGCTATGGCTACACCTTC. This encodes CASRTDGYGYTF.